What follows are 20 T cell receptor beta chains derived from one specimen sequenced in a study of graft-versus-host responses after intestinal transplantation. Clones were read by immunoSEQ multiplex PCR, and TCRdb kept only the in-frame ones, dropping some. In the table there are about 120,000 clones, about 93% of which are singletons. No antigen has been identified for these receptors. The sample in question was unstimulated CD4+ T cells sorted from spleen or lymph node cells, obtained before intestinal transplant. All receptors derive from a human donor who received an intestinal transplant.

This clone was seen only once. This rearrangement joins TRBV27 to TRBJ1-1; D gene ambiguous. The V end was cut by 0 bases, the J end by 11 bases, with 13 bases between. The CDR3 is 13 amino acids. The germline V gene has CDR1 MNHEY and CDR2 SMNVEV (reference sequence). In DNA form, the CDR3 reads TGTGCCAGCAGTTTATCCCCGACCGTAGGGGCTTTCTTT. Amino acids: CASSLSPTVGAFF.

This chain links TRBV6-1 with TRBJ1-1, with D possibly matching TRBD1 (6 bases). Trimming shortened V by 10 bases and J by 8 bases, and 17 bases separated the two germline ends. Germline CDR1 reads MNHNS; CDR2 reads SASEGT. This CDR3 has 12 amino acids. CDR3 sequence reads: CATRGGPREAFF. The CDR3 DNA reads TGTGCCACCCGAGGGGGGCCTCGGGAAGCTTTCTTT.

The rearrangement uses TRBV4-1 and TRBJ2-1; 9 bases match TRBD2. V trimming: 1 base; J trimming: 5 bases; junction bases outside the gene matches: 9. CDR3 length: 17 amino acids. CDR1 and CDR2 (germline): MGHRA, YSYEKL. CDR3 sequence reads: CASSQVVRSGRNNEQFF. CDR3 DNA sequence: TGCGCCAGCAGCCAAGTTGTCCGGAGCGGGAGGAACAATGAGCAGTTCTTC.

The rearrangement uses TRBV15 and TRBJ1-2; weak D call: TRBD1 (5 bases). The CDR3 totals 17 residues. Trimming removed 6 bases at V and 1 base at J, with 21 bases between. The V gene's germline CDR1 is LNHNV and CDR2 YYDKDF (reference sequence). CDR3 region: CATRRRGPSDGNYGYTF. The CDR3 DNA is TGTGCCACCAGGAGAAGGGGACCCAGCGATGGTAACTATGGCTACACCTTC.

V gene TRBV6-1 combines with J gene TRBJ2-7; perhaps TRBD2 as D (5 bases). The CDR3 has 14 amino acids. Looked up from germline, CDR1 is MNHNS and CDR2 is SASEGT. The V gene lost 7 bases and the J gene lost 1 base, with 14 bases spanning the gap. The CDR3 DNA reads TGTGCCAGCACGACCCTAGGGAGTTCCTACGAGCAGTACTTC. It specifies CASTTLGSSYEQYF.

This chain links TRBV6-6 with TRBJ2-2; D call uncertain. This CDR3 has 12 residues. Per germline, CDR1 MNHNY and CDR2 SVGAGI (reference sequence). V shed 6 bases and J shed 3 bases, with 5 bases lying between them. The CDR3 region is CASRWDTGELFF. CDR3 bases: TGTGCCAGCAGGTGGGACACCGGGGAGCTGTTTTTT.

The chain carries TRBV5-1 and TRBJ2-1; 7 bases agree with TRBD2. V gave up 4 bases and J gave up 1 base; unmatched junction bases: 5. The CDR3 is 15 amino acids. Germline CDR1 reads SGHRS; CDR2 reads YFSETQ. The CDR3, as DNA: TGCGCCAGCAGCCCGCTAGCGGCTTCCTACAATGAGCAGTTCTTC. Translated: CASSPLAASYNEQFF.

The chain couples TRBV19 to TRBJ2-1; 8 nucleotides agree with TRBD2. CDR3 length equals 14 residues. With 4 bases clipped from V and 8 bases from J, the junction kept 7 bases outside the gene matches. CDR1 and CDR2 from the germline V gene are LNHDA and SQIVND (reference sequence). This CDR3 reads CASSKAGDFHEQFF. The CDR3 nucleotides are TGTGCCAGTAGTAAAGCGGGAGACTTCCATGAGCAGTTCTTC.

This clone was seen only a few times. Other DNA sequences within the sample encode an identical CDR3. This rearrangement joins TRBV6-1 to TRBJ1-1, with D tentatively TRBD1 (5 bases). Trimming took 8 bases from V and 11 from J, leaving 18 bases between them. CDR1 is MNHNS and CDR2 is SASEGT in the germline V gene. The CDR3 spans 12 residues. The CDR3 reads CASAERGVRAFF. The CDR3 DNA reads TGTGCCAGCGCAGAAAGAGGGGTACGGGCTTTCTTT.

The count of this clone is one. This rearrangement joins TRBV19 to TRBJ2-1; the D gene is possibly TRBD2 (6 bases). V gave up 6 bases and J gave up 2 bases, with 14 bases separating them. CDR3 length: 15 amino acids. The germline V gene encodes CDR1 LNHDA and CDR2 SQIVND (reference sequence). The CDR3 DNA reads TGTGCCAGTAGCTTCATAGCGGAAACCTACAATGAGCAGTTCTTC. This codes for CASSFIAETYNEQFF.

The chain employs TRBV6-5 and TRBJ2-2, with D perhaps TRBD2 (6 bases). The CDR3 contains 15 residues. V was cut by 4 bases and J by 7 bases, with 16 bases left in between. CDR1 is MNHEY, CDR2 SVGAGI, per germline. The CDR3 coding sequence is TGTGCCAGCAGTTCCGCCGGGGGAGCTGGCGGGGAGCTGTTTTTT. Protein: CASSSAGGAGGELFF.

The chain uses TRBV2 and TRBJ2-5, with D unclear. Trimming removed 6 bases from V and 1 base from J, with 6 bases in between. Germline V gives CDR1 SNHLY, CDR2 FYNNEI. The CDR3 is 12 residues long. DNA of the CDR3: TGTGCCAGCAGCGGCAGCCAAGAGACCCAGTACTTC. It translates to CASSGSQETQYF.

The rearrangement uses TRBV10-1 and TRBJ1-1; no clear D gene. The CDR3 covers 15 residues. V dropped 8 bases and J dropped 1 base, with 17 bases sitting between them. Per germline, CDR1 WNHNN and CDR2 SYGVQD (reference sequence). The CDR3 DNA reads as TGCGCCAGCCCTGTTCACCGCGCTACGAACACTGAAGCTTTCTTT. Its translation is CASPVHRATNTEAFF.

The chain employs TRBV5-1 and TRBJ2-3, with D possibly being TRBD1 (6 bases). Germline V gene sequence: CDR1 SGHRS, CDR2 YFSETQ. Trimming took off 2 bases at V and 3 bases at J, with 10 bases between the two ends. The CDR3 contains 14 residues. CDR3 nucleotides: TGCGCCAGCAGCTTCAGGGGTAGAACAGATACGCAGTATTTT. Translation gives CASSFRGRTDTQYF.

This clone has just one count. V usage is TRBV30 and J usage is TRBJ2-4, with 9 nucleotides matching TRBD2. CDR3 length: 14 amino acids. After removal of 8 bases from V and 6 bases from J, the junction contained 11 bases not matched to a gene. From germline, CDR1 is GTSNPN and CDR2 SVGIG (reference sequence). Here the CDR3 DNA reads TGTGCCCGAGATAGCGGGAGCGGAGGAAACATTCAGTACTTC. The encoded protein is CARDSGSGGNIQYF.

The chain is built from TRBV28 and TRBJ2-4; the D is unclear. The CDR3 is 14 amino acids. The germline V and J ends were trimmed by 6 bases and 8 bases, with 17 bases remaining between them. The V gene's germline CDR1 is MDHEN and CDR2 SYDVKM. The CDR3 coding sequence is TGTGCCAGCAGAACCCCAGGCCCCGCACACATTCAGTACTTC. It translates to CASRTPGPAHIQYF.

This chain joins TRBV10-2 and TRBJ2-7; D uncertain. Germline assignment: CDR1 WSHSY and CDR2 SAAADI. This CDR3 region has 13 residues. Trimming removed 0 bases at V and 3 bases at J, with 6 bases between. CDR3 DNA: TGCGCCAGCAGTGAGTCGGTGGACTACGAGCAGTACTTC. Amino acids: CASSESVDYEQYF.

This sequence joins TRBV5-4 and TRBJ2-7; TRBD1 aligns across 7 bases. CDR3 size: 14 residues. CDR1 SGHNT and CDR2 YYREEE come from the germline V gene (reference sequence). The junction had 8 bases not matched to a gene; V was cut back by 2 bases and J by 6 bases. The chain's CDR3 is CASSLISGTVEQYF. Here the CDR3 DNA reads TGTGCCAGCAGCTTAATCTCCGGGACAGTCGAGCAGTACTTC.

V gene TRBV18 combines with J gene TRBJ2-7; 12 bases agree with TRBD2. This CDR3 comprises 14 residues. Germline V gene sequence: CDR1 KGHSH, CDR2 LQKENI. Unmatched junction bases numbered 5, after V lost 6 bases and J lost 5 bases. The CDR3 bases are TGTGCCAGCTCGCGACTAGCGGGAGAAGACGAGCAGTACTTC. Amino acid sequence: CASSRLAGEDEQYF.

The V gene is TRBV6-1, the J gene TRBJ2-2; tentatively, D is TRBD1 (6 bases). The germline V gene has CDR1 MNHNS and CDR2 SASEGT. This CDR3 contains 14 residues. V was clipped by 4 bases and J by 0 bases, with 6 bases between them. The CDR3 loop reads CASSAGANTGELFF. The CDR3 coding sequence is TGTGCCAGCAGTGCAGGGGCGAACACCGGGGAGCTGTTTTTT.